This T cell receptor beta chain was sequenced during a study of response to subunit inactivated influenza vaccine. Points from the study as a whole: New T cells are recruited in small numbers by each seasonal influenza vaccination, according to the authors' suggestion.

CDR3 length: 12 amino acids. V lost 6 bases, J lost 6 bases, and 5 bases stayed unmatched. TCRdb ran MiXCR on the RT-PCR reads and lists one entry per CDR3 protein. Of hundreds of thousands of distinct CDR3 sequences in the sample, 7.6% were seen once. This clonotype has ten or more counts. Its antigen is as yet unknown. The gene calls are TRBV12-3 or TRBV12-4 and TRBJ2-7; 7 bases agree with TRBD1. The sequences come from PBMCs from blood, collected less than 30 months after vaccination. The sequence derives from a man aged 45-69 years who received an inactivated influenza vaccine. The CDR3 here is CASSQGTVEQYF. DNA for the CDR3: TGTGCCAGCAGCCAAGGGACAGTCGAGCAGTACTTC.